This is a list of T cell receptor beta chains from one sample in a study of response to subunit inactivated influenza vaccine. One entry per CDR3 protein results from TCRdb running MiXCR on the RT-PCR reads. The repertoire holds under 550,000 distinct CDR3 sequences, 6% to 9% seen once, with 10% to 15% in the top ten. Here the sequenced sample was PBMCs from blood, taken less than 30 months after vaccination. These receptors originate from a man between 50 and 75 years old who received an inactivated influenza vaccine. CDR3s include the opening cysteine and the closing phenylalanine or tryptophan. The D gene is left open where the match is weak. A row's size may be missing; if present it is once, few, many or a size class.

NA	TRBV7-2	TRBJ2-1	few	TGTGCCAGCAGCTTAGATGAAGGGTTTCTGGTCAATGAGCAGTTCTTC	CASSLDEGFLVNEQFF
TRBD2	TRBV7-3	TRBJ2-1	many	TGTGCCAGCAGTTTGAGCGGGAGTACCTACAATGAGCAGTTCTTC	CASSLSGSTYNEQFF
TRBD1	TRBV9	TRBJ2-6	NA	TGTGCCAGCAGTCCTCCGACAGGGTTTGGGGCCAACGTCCTGACTTTC	CASSPPTGFGANVLTF
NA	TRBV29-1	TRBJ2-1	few	TGCAGCGCCGACATCGGGACTTTTTACAATGAGCAGTTCTTC	CSADIGTFYNEQFF
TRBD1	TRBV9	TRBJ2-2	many	TGTGCCAGCAGCGTCGGACAGGGAAACACCGGGGAGCTGTTTTTT	CASSVGQGNTGELFF
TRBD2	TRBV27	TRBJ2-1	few	TGTGCCAGCAGTTTAATCGGGGGGGACGTATACAATGAGCAGTTCTTC	CASSLIGGDVYNEQFF
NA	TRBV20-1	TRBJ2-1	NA	TGCAGTGCTAGAGTTAGGAGGACTGAGCAGTTCTTC	CSARVRRTEQFF
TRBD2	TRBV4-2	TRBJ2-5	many	TGTGCCAGCAGCCAAGATTTCAGGCTAGCGGGAGTAGGGAGGGAGACCCAGTACTTC	CASSQDFRLAGVGRETQYF
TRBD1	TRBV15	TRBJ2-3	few	TGTGCCACCAGCAGAGACCGGGACAGGGTCAGTACGCAGTATTTT	CATSRDRDRVSTQYF
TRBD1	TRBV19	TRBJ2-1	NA	TGTGCCAGTGGGTTCCGGGACAGGGAGCAGTTCTTC	CASGFRDREQFF
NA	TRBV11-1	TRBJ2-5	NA	TGTGCCAGCAGCCAAGGGTCAGTTGGGGATGAGACCCAGTACTTC	CASSQGSVGDETQYF
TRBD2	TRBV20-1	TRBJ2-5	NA	TGCAGTGCTAGAGACCCACTAGCGGGTTCAGAGACCCAGTACTTC	CSARDPLAGSETQYF
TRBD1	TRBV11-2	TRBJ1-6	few	TGTGCCAGCAGCTTTCAGGGGGTTGCTTCACCCCTCCACTTT	CASSFQGVASPLHF
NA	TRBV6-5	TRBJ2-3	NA	TGTGCCAGCAGTTACTCGCGGTGGAGCACAGATACGCAGTATTTT	CASSYSRWSTDTQYF
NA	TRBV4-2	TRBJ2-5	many	TGTGCCAGCAGCCAAGGATCCGAGACCCAGTACTTC	CASSQGSETQYF
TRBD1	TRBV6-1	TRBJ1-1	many	TGTGCCAGCTTAACTACAAGGGAATACAGGGGGCGCAGCACTGAAGCTTTCTTT	CASLTTREYRGRSTEAFF
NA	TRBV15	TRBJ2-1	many	TGTGCCACCAGCCCCACCAGGAACAATGAGCAGTTCTTC	CATSPTRNNEQFF
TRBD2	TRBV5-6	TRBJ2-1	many	TGTGCCAGCAGCTTTGGACTAGCGGACAATGAGCAGTTCTTC	CASSFGLADNEQFF
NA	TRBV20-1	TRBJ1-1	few	TGCAGTGCTAGCCGAAGTTTATTTGAAGCTTTCTTT	CSASRSLFEAFF
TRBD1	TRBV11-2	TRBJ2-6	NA	TGTGCCAGCAGCTCCAATTATCGGACAGGGGGTGACTCTGGGGCCAACGTCCTGACTTTC	CASSSNYRTGGDSGANVLTF
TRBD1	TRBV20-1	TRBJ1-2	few	TGCAGTGCTGCCGGGACAGTCTATGGCTACACCTTC	CSAAGTVYGYTF
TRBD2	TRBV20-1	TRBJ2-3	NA	TGCAGTGCTAGTACCACTAGCGGGAGCACAGATACGCAGTATTTT	CSASTTSGSTDTQYF
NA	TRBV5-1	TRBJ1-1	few	TGCGCCAGCAGCTCAAACTCAGGGAACACTGAAGCTTTCTTT	CASSSNSGNTEAFF
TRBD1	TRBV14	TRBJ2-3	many	TGTGCCAGCAGCCAAGTTCAGGGGGTTAAACAAGCGCAGTATTTT	CASSQVQGVKQAQYF
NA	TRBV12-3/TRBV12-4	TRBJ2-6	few	TGTGCCAGCAGTTCCCTCGGGCCGGCAGGGAGATCTTCAGGGGCCAACGTCCTGACTTTC	CASSSLGPAGRSSGANVLTF
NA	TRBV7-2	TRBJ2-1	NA	TGTGCCAGCAGCCGAGACTGGGGGACCTACAATGAGCAGTTCTTC	CASSRDWGTYNEQFF
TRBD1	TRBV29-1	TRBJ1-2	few	TGCAGCGTATACGATCCGGGACAGGGGAGATATAGCTATGGCTACACCTTC	CSVYDPGQGRYSYGYTF
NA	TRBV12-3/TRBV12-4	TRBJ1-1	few	TGTGCCAGCGCGGGTGGTGAAGCTTTCTTT	CASAGGEAFF